This is a list of T cell receptor beta chains from one sample in a study of PD-1 blockade in classical Hodgkin lymphoma. The data were produced by immunoSEQ multiplex PCR, yet TCRdb's version contains in-frame clones alone and is incomplete. The sample has about 21,000 clones, around 68% seen once. This sample comprised peripheral blood mononuclear cells (PBMCs), obtained at baseline. These receptors originate from a human donor with classical Hodgkin lymphoma. CDR3s include the opening cysteine and the closing phenylalanine or tryptophan. The D gene is left open where the match is weak. Rows give clone size only sometimes, using once, few, many, or a class for an expanded clone.

V gene: TRBV29-1; J gene: TRBJ2-3; D gene: TRBD2; clone size: -; CDR3 DNA: TGCAGCGGGGGACTAGCGGGAGCGGGAGATACGCAGTATTTT; CDR3 protein: CSGGLAGAGDTQYF
V gene: TRBV30; J gene: TRBJ2-3; D gene: -; clone size: few; CDR3 DNA: TGTGCCTGGAGTGGGGTGTCCCAGGGAGATACGCAGTATTTT; CDR3 protein: CAWSGVSQGDTQYF
V gene: TRBV5-4; J gene: TRBJ2-1; D gene: -; clone size: -; CDR3 DNA: TGTGCCAGCAGCTTGGAGGGACCCACAGGACGGGCTGAGCAGTTCTTC; CDR3 protein: CASSLEGPTGRAEQFF
V gene: TRBV28; J gene: TRBJ1-1; D gene: -; clone size: -; CDR3 DNA: TGTGCCAGCAGTCCCACTGGGGGGGCCACTGAAGCTTTCTTT; CDR3 protein: CASSPTGGATEAFF
V gene: TRBV13; J gene: TRBJ2-1; D gene: -; clone size: -; CDR3 DNA: TGTGCCAGCAGCTTCCGACAAAGAATAAACAATGAGCAGTTCTTC; CDR3 protein: CASSFRQRINNEQFF
V gene: TRBV27; J gene: TRBJ2-7; D gene: -; clone size: medium-sized; CDR3 DNA: TGTGCCAGCAGTTTCAAGGGACACAGCGGCTACGAGCAGTACTTC; CDR3 protein: CASSFKGHSGYEQYF
V gene: TRBV30; J gene: TRBJ2-7; D gene: TRBD1; clone size: -; CDR3 DNA: TGTGCCTGGAGGTTGCCCGGGACAGGGGGTGGAGAGCAGTACTTC; CDR3 protein: CAWRLPGTGGGEQYF
V gene: TRBV28; J gene: TRBJ2-1; D gene: TRBD2; clone size: -; CDR3 DNA: TGTGCCAGCAGCCCCGCGACTAGCGGGTACAATGAGCAGTTCTTC; CDR3 protein: CASSPATSGYNEQFF
V gene: TRBV7-2; J gene: TRBJ2-1; D gene: TRBD2; clone size: -; CDR3 DNA: TGTGCCAGCAGCTTAAATCCACGGACTAGCGGGGCCTTCCTTAATGAGCAGTTCTTC; CDR3 protein: CASSLNPRTSGAFLNEQFF
V gene: TRBV6-4; J gene: TRBJ2-3; D gene: TRBD2; clone size: -; CDR3 DNA: TGTGCCAGCAGTGGGGGACTAGCGGGAGATACGCAGTATTTT; CDR3 protein: CASSGGLAGDTQYF
V gene: TRBV11-2; J gene: TRBJ2-3; D gene: -; clone size: -; CDR3 DNA: TGTGCCAGCAGCTTAGAGACCGGCACAGATACGCAGTATTTT; CDR3 protein: CASSLETGTDTQYF
V gene: TRBV13; J gene: TRBJ2-7; D gene: -; clone size: -; CDR3 DNA: TGTGCCAGCAGCTTAGAGAACTACGAGCAGTACTTC; CDR3 protein: CASSLENYEQYF
V gene: TRBV11-2; J gene: TRBJ1-1; D gene: -; clone size: -; CDR3 DNA: TGTGCCAGCAGCTTCAAAAACACTGAAGCTTTCTTT; CDR3 protein: CASSFKNTEAFF
V gene: TRBV4-2; J gene: TRBJ1-5; D gene: -; clone size: once; CDR3 DNA: TGTGCCAGCAGCCAAGAATCCCATTTGGGTCAGCCCCAGCATTTT; CDR3 protein: CASSQESHLGQPQHF
V gene: TRBV30; J gene: TRBJ2-7; D gene: -; clone size: -; CDR3 DNA: TGTGCCTGGAGGTTTCAGGGGTCCTACGAGCAGTACTTC; CDR3 protein: CAWRFQGSYEQYF
V gene: TRBV6-5; J gene: TRBJ1-5; D gene: -; clone size: once; CDR3 DNA: TGTGCCAGCAGTTACTCCGGAGGGAATCAGCCCCAGCATTTT; CDR3 protein: CASSYSGGNQPQHF
V gene: TRBV27; J gene: TRBJ1-2; D gene: -; clone size: -; CDR3 DNA: TGTGCCAGCGGGGGTTCTGGCTACACCTTC; CDR3 protein: CASGGSGYTF
V gene: TRBV5-1; J gene: TRBJ2-1; D gene: TRBD1; clone size: -; CDR3 DNA: TGCGCCAGCAGCACACAGGGGTTTAGCAATGAGCAGTTCTTC; CDR3 protein: CASSTQGFSNEQFF
V gene: TRBV25-1; J gene: TRBJ2-5; D gene: -; clone size: few; CDR3 DNA: TGTGCCAGCAGTGAATACGGGGCCCAGGATCGAGAGACCCAGTACTTC; CDR3 protein: CASSEYGAQDRETQYF
V gene: TRBV5-1; J gene: TRBJ1-5; D gene: -; clone size: -; CDR3 DNA: TGCGCCAGCAGCTTGGGGGGAAGCAATCAGCCCCAGCATTTT; CDR3 protein: CASSLGGSNQPQHF
V gene: TRBV4-3; J gene: TRBJ2-3; D gene: -; clone size: medium-sized; CDR3 DNA: TGCGCCAGCAGCCAAGATTGGGCAGAGACTAGCACAGATACGCAGTATTTT; CDR3 protein: CASSQDWAETSTDTQYF
V gene: TRBV30; J gene: TRBJ2-7; D gene: TRBD2; clone size: once; CDR3 DNA: TGTGCCTGGGAGGGTGGGACTAGCGGGGCTTCCAGCTCCTACGAGCAGTACTTC; CDR3 protein: CAWEGGTSGASSSYEQYF
V gene: TRBV9; J gene: TRBJ2-3; D gene: TRBD2; clone size: -; CDR3 DNA: TGTGCCAGCTCCCCGGGACTAGCGGGAGTGGGGGTCACAGATACGCAGTATTTT; CDR3 protein: CASSPGLAGVGVTDTQYF
V gene: TRBV19; J gene: TRBJ2-2; D gene: TRBD2; clone size: -; CDR3 DNA: TGTGCCAGTACCACAATGACTCGGAGCGGGATGACCGGGGAGCTGTTTTTT; CDR3 protein: CASTTMTRSGMTGELFF
V gene: TRBV28; J gene: TRBJ1-2; D gene: -; clone size: -; CDR3 DNA: TGTGCCAGCAGTTTAGCGGGAAACACCTACTATGGCTACACCTTC; CDR3 protein: CASSLAGNTYYGYTF
V gene: TRBV9; J gene: TRBJ2-1; D gene: -; clone size: -; CDR3 DNA: TGTGCCAGCAGCGTAGGGTCTCTATCCTACAATGAGCAGTTCTTC; CDR3 protein: CASSVGSLSYNEQFF
V gene: TRBV4-3; J gene: TRBJ2-5; D gene: -; clone size: medium-sized; CDR3 DNA: TGCGCCAGCAGCCAAGGGCTATTCCAAGAGACCCAGTACTTC; CDR3 protein: CASSQGLFQETQYF
V gene: TRBV9; J gene: TRBJ1-4; D gene: -; clone size: -; CDR3 DNA: TGTGCCAGCAGCGGCCCGGACAGTTCCCGAGCAGAACTGTTTTTT; CDR3 protein: CASSGPDSSRAELFF
V gene: TRBV28; J gene: TRBJ2-6; D gene: -; clone size: -; CDR3 DNA: TGTGCCAGTCTAGACTCTGGGGCCAACGTCCTGACTTTC; CDR3 protein: CASLDSGANVLTF
V gene: TRBV29-1; J gene: TRBJ1-1; D gene: -; clone size: -; CDR3 DNA: TGCAGCGTTCGTGGGGGGAACACTGAAGCTTTCTTT; CDR3 protein: CSVRGGNTEAFF
V gene: TRBV25-1; J gene: TRBJ1-3; D gene: -; clone size: once; CDR3 DNA: TGTGCCAGCAGTGACCCCCGGGACACCAAACCCCACACCATATATTTT; CDR3 protein: CASSDPRDTKPHTIYF
V gene: TRBV4-3; J gene: TRBJ1-4; D gene: TRBD1; clone size: -; CDR3 DNA: TGCGCCAGCAGCGAAGAGCCCGGGACAGGCCTCGGCAAACTGTTTTTT; CDR3 protein: CASSEEPGTGLGKLFF
V gene: TRBV5-8; J gene: TRBJ2-3; D gene: TRBD2; clone size: few; CDR3 DNA: TGTGCCAGCAGCCTCGGCGTGGCGGGAGAGGCAGATACGCAGTATTTT; CDR3 protein: CASSLGVAGEADTQYF
V gene: TRBV7-8; J gene: TRBJ2-7; D gene: TRBD1; clone size: few; CDR3 DNA: TGTGCCAGCAGCATGGACAGGGCCCCGTACTTC; CDR3 protein: CASSMDRAPYF
V gene: TRBV5-6; J gene: TRBJ2-7; D gene: -; clone size: -; CDR3 DNA: TGTGCCAGCCTTCCAGCGGCGGCCTCCTACGAGCAGTACTTC; CDR3 protein: CASLPAAASYEQYF
V gene: TRBV6-6; J gene: TRBJ1-2; D gene: -; clone size: -; CDR3 DNA: TGTGCCAGCAGTTTTACCGGGACTTTTGGAGGCTACACCTTC; CDR3 protein: CASSFTGTFGGYTF
V gene: TRBV6-5; J gene: TRBJ2-2; D gene: -; clone size: few; CDR3 DNA: TGTGCCAGCAGTTACTCGATTATGGGCGGCACCGGGGAGCTGTTTTTT; CDR3 protein: CASSYSIMGGTGELFF
V gene: TRBV6-1; J gene: TRBJ1-1; D gene: -; clone size: -; CDR3 DNA: TGTGCCAGCAGTGAAGTTGGGCACTTTGAAGCTTTCTTT; CDR3 protein: CASSEVGHFEAFF
V gene: TRBV6-5; J gene: TRBJ2-2; D gene: TRBD1; clone size: -; CDR3 DNA: TGTGCCAGCAGTTATCCGGACAGGGACGTCGGGGAGCTGTTTTTT; CDR3 protein: CASSYPDRDVGELFF
V gene: TRBV5-1; J gene: TRBJ2-2; D gene: TRBD1; clone size: few; CDR3 DNA: TGCGCCAGCAGCAGAGGACAGGGCGCCGGGGAGCTGTTTTTT; CDR3 protein: CASSRGQGAGELFF
V gene: TRBV13; J gene: TRBJ1-2; D gene: -; clone size: -; CDR3 DNA: TGTGCCAGCAGCTGGAAAACAGGCGGCTATGGCTACACCTTC; CDR3 protein: CASSWKTGGYGYTF